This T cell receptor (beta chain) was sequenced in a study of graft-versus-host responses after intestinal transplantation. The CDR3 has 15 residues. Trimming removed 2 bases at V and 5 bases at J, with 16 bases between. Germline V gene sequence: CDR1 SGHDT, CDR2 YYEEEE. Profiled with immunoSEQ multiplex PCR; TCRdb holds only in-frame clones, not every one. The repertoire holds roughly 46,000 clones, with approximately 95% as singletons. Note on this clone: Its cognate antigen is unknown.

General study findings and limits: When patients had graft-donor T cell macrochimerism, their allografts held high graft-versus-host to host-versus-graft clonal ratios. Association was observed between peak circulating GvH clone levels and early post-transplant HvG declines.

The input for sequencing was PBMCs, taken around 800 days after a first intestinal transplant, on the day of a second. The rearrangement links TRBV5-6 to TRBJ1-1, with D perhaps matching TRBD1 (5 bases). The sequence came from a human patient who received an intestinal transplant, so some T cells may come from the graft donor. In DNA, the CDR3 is TGTGCCAGCAGCTTCCCCAGAGGGGTTATAACTGAAGCTTTCTTT. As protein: CASSFPRGVITEAFF.